Sequencing of this TCR beta chain was carried out in a study of identical twins. Study-wide findings and caveats: Its conclusions, products of cross-sectional statistical analysis, did not come from following the same donors.

This clonotype has a count of ten or more. Antigen unknown. Everyone who donated was a healthy Caucasian. Unique molecular identifiers were in the cDNA, with template-switch universal primer binding. TCRdb called the 5' RACE reads again in MiXCR, with one record for every CDR3 protein. This repertoire shows about 240,000 distinct CDR3 sequences, about 10% found once; its top ten account for 9% to 10%. Sample: memory T cells sorted from blood. This receptor was taken from a man aged 50-59 years in good health.

CDR3 sequence (DNA): TGTGCCATCAGGGGCACAGGGTCCAATGAGCAGTTCTTC. Translation gives CAIRGTGSNEQFF. This rearrangement joins TRBV10-3 to TRBJ2-1; perhaps TRBD1 as D (6 bases). The germline V and J ends were trimmed by 6 bases and 6 bases, with 12 bases remaining between them. This CDR3 contains 13 residues. Germline V gene lookup returns CDR1 ENHRY and CDR2 SYGVKD.